This TCR beta chain was sequenced in a study of CD8 T cells in Susac syndrome. General observations from the study: The study's TCR sequencing and HLA analysis drew on a certain number of individuals. That number was acknowledged as relatively small.

CD8+ and CD4+ T cells circulating in blood were sequenced for TCR beta. V was clipped by 0 bases and J by 6 bases, with 9 bases between them. The CDR3 covers 13 residues. Germline loops: CDR1 PRHDT, CDR2 FYEKMQ (reference sequence). For this clonotype: Its target is not known.

cDNA came from roughly 0.47 to 1 ug RNA primed by random hexamers. Amplification of TCR beta CDR3 used immunoSEQ multiplex PCR across 54 Vbeta and 13 Jbeta. In TCRdb, the immunoSEQ multiplex PCR reads were re-called with MiXCR into one record per CDR3 protein. The sample has around 130,000 distinct CDR3 sequences, 75% to 90% seen once. Sequences were obtained from CD8+ T cells from PBMCs. The rearrangement joins TRBV13 to TRBJ2-7, with D hard to call. The sequence was obtained from a human donor with multiple sclerosis. The CDR3 nucleotides are TGTGCCAGCAGCTTAGGCAGGCGGAGCGAGCAGTACGTC. This encodes CASSLGRRSEQYV.